The clone carrying this TCR beta chain was seen only a few times. The antigen is not known. The same CDR3 can be traced to other DNA sequences in this sample. The sample belongs to a study of beta chain features in type 1 diabetes. Points from the study as a whole: Patients' naive, central memory and regulatory TCRB repertoires appeared more alike than those of healthy donors. TCRB rearrangement may or may not be influenced by HLA type; here this remained unresolved.

One heparinised draw of blood, averaging approximately 110 mL, came from each donor. Expressed TCRB transcripts were sequenced because the entire RNA isolate underwent reverse transcription. Generated by immunoSEQ multiplex PCR, the TCRdb table keeps only in-frame clones and is missing some. The repertoire holds 860,000 or so clones, 17% seen once, with around 0.02% in the top ten. There are 14 residues in the CDR3. V lost 0 bases, J lost 2 bases, and 8 bases lay in between. From germline, CDR1 is LGHNA and CDR2 YSLEER. This chain connects TRBV4-3 to TRBJ2-7; weak D call: TRBD1 (6 bases). The source material was naive CD4+ T cells from blood. The clonotype originates from a young woman in good health. The CDR3 region has the DNA TGCGCCAGCAGCCAAGATACAGGGCCCTACGAGCAGTACTTC. This sequence encodes CASSQDTGPYEQYF.